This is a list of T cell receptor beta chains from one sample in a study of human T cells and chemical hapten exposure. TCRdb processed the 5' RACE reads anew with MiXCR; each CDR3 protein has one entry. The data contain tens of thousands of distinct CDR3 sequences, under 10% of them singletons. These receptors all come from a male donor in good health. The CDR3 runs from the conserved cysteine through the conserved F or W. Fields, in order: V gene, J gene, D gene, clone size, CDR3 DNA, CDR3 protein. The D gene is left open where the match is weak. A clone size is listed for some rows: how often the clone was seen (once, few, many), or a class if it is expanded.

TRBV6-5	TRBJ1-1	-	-	TGTGCCATCCGGCCGGATGTTGGAAATGAAGCTTTCTTT	CAIRPDVGNEAFF
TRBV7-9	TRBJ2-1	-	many	TGTGCCAGCAGCTTCCCCGGTCCGGAGAATGAGCAGTTCTTC	CASSFPGPENEQFF
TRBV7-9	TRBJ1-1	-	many	TGTGCCAGCAGAGAGACAAGCAACACTGAAGCTTTCTTT	CASRETSNTEAFF
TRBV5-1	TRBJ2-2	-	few	TGCGCCAGCAGCTTGCCCCGAGGCTCCGGGGAGCTGTTTTTT	CASSLPRGSGELFF
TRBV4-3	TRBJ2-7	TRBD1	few	TGCGCCAGCAGCCAAGATCGGGACAGTGACTACGAGCAGTACTTC	CASSQDRDSDYEQYF
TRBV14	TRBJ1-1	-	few	TGTGCCAGCAGCCAAGGCGTCGGGGAAGTTATGGCTGGGGTAGCTTTCTTT	CASSQGVGEVMAGVAFF
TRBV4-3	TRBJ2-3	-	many	TGCGCCAGCAGCCAAGATCGTATCCCTAGCACAGATACGCAGTATTTT	CASSQDRIPSTDTQYF
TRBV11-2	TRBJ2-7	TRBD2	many	TGTGCCAGCAGCATCCAGCGGGAGACGGAGCAGTACTTC	CASSIQRETEQYF
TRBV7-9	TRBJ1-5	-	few	TGTGCCAGCAGCTTAGGGACGAATCAGCCCCAGCATTTT	CASSLGTNQPQHF
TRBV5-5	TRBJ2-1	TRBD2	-	TGTGCCAGCAGCTTGGCTCTAAGTAGCGGGGGGTTAAATGAGCAGTTCTTC	CASSLALSSGGLNEQFF
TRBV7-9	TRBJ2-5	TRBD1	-	TGTGCCAGCAGCCCCGACAGGGGGCTAGAGACCCAGTACTTC	CASSPDRGLETQYF
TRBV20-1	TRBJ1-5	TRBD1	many	TGCAGTGCTATAACAGGGGGAAGTCGCAATCAGCCCCAGCATTTT	CSAITGGSRNQPQHF
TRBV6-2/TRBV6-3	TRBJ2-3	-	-	TGTGCCAGCAGGGAGGATACCGGGGCAGATACGCAGTATTTT	CASREDTGADTQYF
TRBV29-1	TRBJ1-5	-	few	TGCAGCGTCGCTGTAGAAGGCAACACACAGCCCCAGCATTTT	CSVAVEGNTQPQHF
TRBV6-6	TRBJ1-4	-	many	TGTGCCAGCAACGAGAGGGAAAAACTGTTTTTT	CASNEREKLFF
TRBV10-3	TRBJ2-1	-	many	TGTGCCATCAGTGAGTCAGGTAGCTCCTACAATGAGCAGTTCTTC	CAISESGSSYNEQFF
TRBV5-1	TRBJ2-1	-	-	TGCGCCAGCAGCTTGCCGCAGGGTTCCAATGAGCAGTTCTTC	CASSLPQGSNEQFF
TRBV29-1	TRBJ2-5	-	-	TGCAGCGTTGAAGATCGAGTCAGGGGGGACCTAACGGCCCAGTACTTC	CSVEDRVRGDLTAQYF
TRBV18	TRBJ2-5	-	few	TGTGCCAGCTCACCACCGGGGGGACCGCTCCGCCAAGAGACCCAGTACTTC	CASSPPGGPLRQETQYF
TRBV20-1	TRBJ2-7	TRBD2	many	TGCAGTGCGCCTAGCGGGATACCCTACGAGCAGTACTTC	CSAPSGIPYEQYF
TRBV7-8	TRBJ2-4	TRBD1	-	TGTGCCAGCAGCCTGGACAGGGTCGGGCTCATTCAGTACTTC	CASSLDRVGLIQYF
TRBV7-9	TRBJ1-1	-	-	TGTGCCAGCAGCTTCCAATCGAACACTGAAGCTTTCTTT	CASSFQSNTEAFF
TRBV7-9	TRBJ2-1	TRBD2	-	TGTGCCAGCAGCTCGGTGTCGGCGGGAGGACCCAATGAGCAGTTCTTC	CASSSVSAGGPNEQFF
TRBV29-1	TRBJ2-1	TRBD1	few	TGCAGCGTTGCCCAGGACAGGTACAATGAGCAGTTCTTC	CSVAQDRYNEQFF
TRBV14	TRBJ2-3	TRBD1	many	TGTGCCAGCAGCCATAGACAGGGGGCCAAAAGGGCAGATACGCAGTATTTT	CASSHRQGAKRADTQYF
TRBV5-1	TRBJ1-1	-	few	TGCGCCAGCAGCTTAAAGAACTCCGGGTCCGGCACTGAAGCTTTCTTT	CASSLKNSGSGTEAFF
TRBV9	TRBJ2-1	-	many	TGTGCCAGCAGCGTCGAGGGAGTTGAGCAGTTCTTC	CASSVEGVEQFF
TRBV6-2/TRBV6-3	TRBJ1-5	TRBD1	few	TGTGCCAGCAGTCGACAGGGACCCGCTAGCAATCAGCCCCAGCATTTT	CASSRQGPASNQPQHF
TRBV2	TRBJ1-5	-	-	TGTGCCAGCAGTGAATTGTGTCAGCCCCAGCATTTT	CASSELCQPQHF
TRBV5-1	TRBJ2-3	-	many	TGCGCCAGCAGCTTGCGGGGGACGCGCTCAGATACGCAGTATTTT	CASSLRGTRSDTQYF
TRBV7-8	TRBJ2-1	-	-	TGTGCCAGCAGCTTAGTACTATTAGATGAGCAGTTCTTC	CASSLVLLDEQFF
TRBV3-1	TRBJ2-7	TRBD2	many	TGTGCCAGCAGCCCCCAGACGGGACTAGCCTCCTACGAGCAGTACTTC	CASSPQTGLASYEQYF
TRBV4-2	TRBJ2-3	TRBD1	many	TGTGCCAGCAGCTTGGGACAGGGCGTCGCAGATACGCAGTATTTT	CASSLGQGVADTQYF
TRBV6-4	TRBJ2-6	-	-	TGTGCCAGCAGTAACTTCTCAGGGTCCGGGGCCAACGTCCTGACTTTC	CASSNFSGSGANVLTF
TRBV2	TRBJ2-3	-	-	TGTGCCAGCCGCTCCTCCTTTACGCAGTATTTT	CASRSSFTQYF
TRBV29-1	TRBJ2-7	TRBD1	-	TGCAGCGTTGCCCGGACAGGGCTATCCTACGAGCAGTACTTC	CSVARTGLSYEQYF
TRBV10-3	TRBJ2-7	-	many	TGTGCCATCAGGACTGCAGGGGTTGAGCAGTACTTC	CAIRTAGVEQYF
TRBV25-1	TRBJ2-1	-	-	TGTGCCAGCAGTGCGGGCGCCATCTCCTACAATGAGCAGTTCTTC	CASSAGAISYNEQFF
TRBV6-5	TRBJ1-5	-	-	TGTGCCAGCAGACCCCAGGGGCCCAATCAGCCCCAGCATTTT	CASRPQGPNQPQHF
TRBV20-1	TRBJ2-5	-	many	TGCAGTGCTAGAGGGGTCGAAGAGACCCAGTACTTC	CSARGVEETQYF
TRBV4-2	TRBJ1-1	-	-	TGTGCCAGCAGCCAAGATGGCACTGAAGCTTTCTTT	CASSQDGTEAFF
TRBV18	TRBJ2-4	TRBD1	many	TGTGCCAGCTCACCGAGGCTACAGGGGTTAGCCAAAAACATTCAGTACTTC	CASSPRLQGLAKNIQYF
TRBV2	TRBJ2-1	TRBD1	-	TGTGCCAGCCCTAAGGGACAGGGAAACAATGAGCAGTTCTTC	CASPKGQGNNEQFF
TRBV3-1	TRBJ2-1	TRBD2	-	TGTGCCAGCAGACAAATGACCGGGACTAGCGGGCGTGGTGAGCAGTTCTTC	CASRQMTGTSGRGEQFF
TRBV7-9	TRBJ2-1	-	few	TGTGCCAGCAGCTCCCCTGGGGGGCTACGAGAGGATGAGCAGTTCTTC	CASSSPGGLREDEQFF
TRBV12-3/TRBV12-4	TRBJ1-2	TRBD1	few	TGTGCCAGCAGTTTAACAGGGGACTATGGCTACACCTTC	CASSLTGDYGYTF
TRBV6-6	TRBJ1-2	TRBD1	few	TGTGCCAGCAGAGTCGAAAGGGGGCCCCTCCCTAGTGGCTACACCTTC	CASRVERGPLPSGYTF
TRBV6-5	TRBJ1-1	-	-	TGTGCCAGCAGACCTGTCGAAGGCACTGAAGCTTTCTTT	CASRPVEGTEAFF
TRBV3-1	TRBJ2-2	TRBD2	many	TGTGCCAGCAGCCAAGAAACTAGCGGGAGGGAAACGAACACCGGGGAGCTGTTTTTT	CASSQETSGRETNTGELFF
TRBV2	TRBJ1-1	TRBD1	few	TGTGCCAGCAGCGGGACAGGTACGCCCAATACTGAAGCTTTCTTT	CASSGTGTPNTEAFF
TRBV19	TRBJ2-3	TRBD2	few	TGTGCCAGTAGTATAGGGGGAGGGCTGGATACGCAGTATTTT	CASSIGGGLDTQYF
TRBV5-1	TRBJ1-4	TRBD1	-	TGCGCCAGCAGCTTGGACAGGGGGCCTGGTGAAAAACTGTTTTTT	CASSLDRGPGEKLFF
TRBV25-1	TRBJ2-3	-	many	TGTGCCAGCAGTGAAACGGCAGATAAAAGGTTACTCACAGATACGCAGTATTTT	CASSETADKRLLTDTQYF
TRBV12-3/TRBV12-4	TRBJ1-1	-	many	TGTGCCAGCAGTTTAGCGGGGGAGAGAAACACTGAAGCTTTCTTT	CASSLAGERNTEAFF
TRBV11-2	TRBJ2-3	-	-	TGTGCCAGCAGCCAGGGAACTAGATCCTCGGATACGGAGTATTTT	CASSQGTRSSDTEYF